This T cell receptor beta chain was obtained from a study of blood T cell repertoires in COVID-19. The ends lost 3 bases at V and 9 bases at J; junction bases unmatched: 11. This CDR3 is built from 16 residues. The germline gives CDR1 LNHNV, CDR2 YYDKDF (reference sequence). TCRdb's copy holds only in-frame clones and misses some; the assay was immunoSEQ multiplex PCR. Here the sample spans under 350,000 clones, around 89% being singletons. This sequence originates from a man aged 40-49 years with acute or convalescent COVID-19. The chain joins TRBV15 to TRBJ1-3, with 10 bases lining up with TRBD1. Sequencing was done on a sample of peripheral blood. Here the CDR3 reads CATSSYRTGGSVTIYF. CDR3 DNA sequence: TGTGCCACCAGCAGTTACCGGACAGGGGGGTCGGTCACCATATATTTT.